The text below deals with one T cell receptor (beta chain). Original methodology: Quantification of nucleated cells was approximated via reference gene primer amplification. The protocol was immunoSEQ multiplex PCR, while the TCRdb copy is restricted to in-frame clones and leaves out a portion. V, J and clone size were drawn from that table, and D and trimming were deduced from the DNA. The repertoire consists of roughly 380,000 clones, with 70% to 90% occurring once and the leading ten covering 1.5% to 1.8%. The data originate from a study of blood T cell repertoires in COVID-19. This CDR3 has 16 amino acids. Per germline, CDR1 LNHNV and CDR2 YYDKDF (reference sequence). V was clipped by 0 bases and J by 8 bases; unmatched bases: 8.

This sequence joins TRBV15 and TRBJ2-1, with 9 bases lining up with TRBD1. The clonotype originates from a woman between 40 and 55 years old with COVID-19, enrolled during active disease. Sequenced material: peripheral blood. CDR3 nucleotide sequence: TGTGCCACCAGCAGAGATGGGGGACAGGGCGGCGATGAGCAGTTCTTC. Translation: CATSRDGGQGGDEQFF.